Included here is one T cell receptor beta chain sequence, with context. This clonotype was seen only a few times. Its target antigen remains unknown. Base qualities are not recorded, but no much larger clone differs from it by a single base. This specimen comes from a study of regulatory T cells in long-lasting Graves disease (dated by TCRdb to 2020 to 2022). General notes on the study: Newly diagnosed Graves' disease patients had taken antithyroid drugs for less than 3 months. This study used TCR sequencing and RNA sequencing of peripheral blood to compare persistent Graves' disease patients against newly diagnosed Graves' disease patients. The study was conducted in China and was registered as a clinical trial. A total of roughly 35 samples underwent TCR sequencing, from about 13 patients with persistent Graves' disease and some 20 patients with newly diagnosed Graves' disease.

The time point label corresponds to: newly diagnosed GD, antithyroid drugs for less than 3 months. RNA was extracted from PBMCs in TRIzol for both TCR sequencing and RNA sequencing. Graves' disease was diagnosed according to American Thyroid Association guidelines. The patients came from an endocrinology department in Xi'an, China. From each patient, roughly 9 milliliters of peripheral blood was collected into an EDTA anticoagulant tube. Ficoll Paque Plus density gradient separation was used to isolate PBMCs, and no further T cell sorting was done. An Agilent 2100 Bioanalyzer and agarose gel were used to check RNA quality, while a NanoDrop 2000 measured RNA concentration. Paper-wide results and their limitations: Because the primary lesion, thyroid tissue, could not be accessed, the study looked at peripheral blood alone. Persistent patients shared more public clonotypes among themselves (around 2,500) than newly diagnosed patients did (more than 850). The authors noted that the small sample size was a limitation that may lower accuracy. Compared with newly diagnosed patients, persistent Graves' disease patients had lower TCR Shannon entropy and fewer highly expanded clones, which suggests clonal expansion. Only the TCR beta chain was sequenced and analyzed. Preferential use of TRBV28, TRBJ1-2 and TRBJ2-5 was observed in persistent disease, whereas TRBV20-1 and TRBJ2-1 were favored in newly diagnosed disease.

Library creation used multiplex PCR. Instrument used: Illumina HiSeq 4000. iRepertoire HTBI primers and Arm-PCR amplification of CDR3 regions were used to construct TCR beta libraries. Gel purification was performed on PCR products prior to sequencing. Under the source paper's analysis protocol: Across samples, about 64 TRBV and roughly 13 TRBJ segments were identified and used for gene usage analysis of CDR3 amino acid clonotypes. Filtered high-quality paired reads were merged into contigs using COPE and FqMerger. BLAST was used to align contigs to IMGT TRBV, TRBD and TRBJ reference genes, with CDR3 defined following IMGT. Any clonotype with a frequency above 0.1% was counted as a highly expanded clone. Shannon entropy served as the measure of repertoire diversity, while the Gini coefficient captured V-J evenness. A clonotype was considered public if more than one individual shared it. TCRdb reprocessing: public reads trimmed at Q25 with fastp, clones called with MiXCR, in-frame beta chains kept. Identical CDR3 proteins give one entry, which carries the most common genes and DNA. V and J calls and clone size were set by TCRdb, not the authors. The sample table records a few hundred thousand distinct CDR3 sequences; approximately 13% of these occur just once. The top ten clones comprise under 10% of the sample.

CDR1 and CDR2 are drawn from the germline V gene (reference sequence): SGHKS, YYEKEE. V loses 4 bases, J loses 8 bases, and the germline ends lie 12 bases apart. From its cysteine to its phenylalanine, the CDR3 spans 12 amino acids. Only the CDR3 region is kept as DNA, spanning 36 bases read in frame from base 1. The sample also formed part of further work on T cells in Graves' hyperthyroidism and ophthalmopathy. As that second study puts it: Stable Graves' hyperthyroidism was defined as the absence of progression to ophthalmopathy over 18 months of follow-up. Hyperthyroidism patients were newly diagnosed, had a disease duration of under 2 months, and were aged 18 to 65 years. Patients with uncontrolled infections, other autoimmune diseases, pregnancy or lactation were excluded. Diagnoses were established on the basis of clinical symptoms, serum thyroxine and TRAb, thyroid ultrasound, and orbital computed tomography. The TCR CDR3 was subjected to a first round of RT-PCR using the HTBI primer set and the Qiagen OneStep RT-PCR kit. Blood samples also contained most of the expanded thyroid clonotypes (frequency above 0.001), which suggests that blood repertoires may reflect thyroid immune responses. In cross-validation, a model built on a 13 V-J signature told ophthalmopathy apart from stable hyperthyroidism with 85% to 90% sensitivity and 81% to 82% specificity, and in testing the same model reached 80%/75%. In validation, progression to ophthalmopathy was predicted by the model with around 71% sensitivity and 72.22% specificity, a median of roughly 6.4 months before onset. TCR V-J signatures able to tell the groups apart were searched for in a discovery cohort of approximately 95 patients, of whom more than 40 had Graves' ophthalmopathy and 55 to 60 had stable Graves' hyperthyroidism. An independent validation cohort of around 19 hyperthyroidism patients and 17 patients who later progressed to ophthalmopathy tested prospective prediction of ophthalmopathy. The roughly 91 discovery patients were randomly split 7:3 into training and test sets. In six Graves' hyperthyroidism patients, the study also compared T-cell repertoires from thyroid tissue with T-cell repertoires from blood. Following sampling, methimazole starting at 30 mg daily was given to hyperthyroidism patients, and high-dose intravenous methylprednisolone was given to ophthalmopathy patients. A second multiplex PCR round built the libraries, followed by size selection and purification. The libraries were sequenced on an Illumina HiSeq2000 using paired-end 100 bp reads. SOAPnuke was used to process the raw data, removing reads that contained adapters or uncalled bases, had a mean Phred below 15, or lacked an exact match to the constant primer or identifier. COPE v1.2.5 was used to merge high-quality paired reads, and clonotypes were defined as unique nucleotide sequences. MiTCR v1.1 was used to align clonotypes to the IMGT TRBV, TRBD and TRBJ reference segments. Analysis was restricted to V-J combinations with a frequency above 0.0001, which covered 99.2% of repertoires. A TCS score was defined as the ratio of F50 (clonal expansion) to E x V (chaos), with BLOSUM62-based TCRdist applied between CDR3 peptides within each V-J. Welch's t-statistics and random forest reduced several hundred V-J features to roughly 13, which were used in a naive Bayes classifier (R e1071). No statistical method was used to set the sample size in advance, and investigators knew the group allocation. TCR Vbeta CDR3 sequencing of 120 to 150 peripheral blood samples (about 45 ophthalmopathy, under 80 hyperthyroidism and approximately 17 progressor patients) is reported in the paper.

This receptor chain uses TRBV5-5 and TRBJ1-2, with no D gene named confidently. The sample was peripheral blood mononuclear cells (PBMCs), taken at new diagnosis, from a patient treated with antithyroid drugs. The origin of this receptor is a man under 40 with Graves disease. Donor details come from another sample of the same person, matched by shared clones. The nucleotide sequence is TGTGCCAGCAGCGCGCCGAGTCACGGCTACACCTTC. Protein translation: CASSAPSHGYTF.